The clone carrying this T cell receptor (beta chain) was observed a few times. Its antigen is as yet unknown. Researchers tagged individual cDNA molecules with unique molecular identifiers. TCRdb called the 5' RACE reads again in MiXCR, with one record for every CDR3 protein. The sample holds tens of thousands of distinct CDR3 sequences, almost 7.5% seen once. The sample belongs to a study of early T cells in non-severe SARS-CoV-2 infection. Study summary: Sequencing input comprised bulk RNA from unsorted whole blood; chain pairing was not available. Findings of the study overall: VDJdb matching favored anti-spike CD8 responses, missing private and CD4 specificities.

V lost 3 bases and J 9 bases, leaving 20 bases between the germline ends. Per germline, CDR1 GTSNPN and CDR2 SVGIG (reference sequence). The CDR3 has 14 residues. The sample was whole blood. The clonotype originates from an adult who was a healthcare worker with PCR-confirmed SARS-CoV-2 infection or an uninfected control (not recorded which). The J gene is TRBJ2-5, the V gene TRBV30; TRBD1 or TRBD2 may be the D gene (5 bases each). The CDR3 spells CAWRRGQRWDAQYF. In nucleotides, the CDR3 is TGTGCCTGGAGACGCGGCCAGAGATGGGACGCCCAGTACTTC.